The 23 T cell receptor beta chains reported below all come from one sample, sequenced in a study of CD8+ T cells in alopecia areata. Sequencing used cDNA as its template, made by extracting RNA and reverse transcribing it. Clones were read by immunoSEQ multiplex PCR, and TCRdb kept only the in-frame ones, dropping some. The data hold roughly 120,000 clones, with 58% observed a single time. Indicated treatment: oral pan-JAK inhibitor, 5-10 mg twice daily. The material sequenced was CD8+ T cells sorted from blood, taken at week 4, from a patient treated with tofacitinib. The receptors come from a human donor with alopecia areata.

The chain recombines TRBV30 with TRBJ2-7; D gene unclear. There are 13 residues in the CDR3. The germline V gene has CDR1 GTSNPN and CDR2 SVGIG (reference sequence). Trimming took 0 bases from V and 6 from J, leaving 12 bases between them. As DNA, the CDR3 is TGTGCCTGGAGTGTAATTTCGCCTGGCGAGCAGTACTTC. This encodes CAWSVISPGEQYF.

This clone was found once. The DNA of the CDR3 is TGTGCCAGCAGCCCCCCCGGCCGCACAGATACGCAGTATTTT. Protein product: CASSPPGRTDTQYF. The chain joins TRBV7-9 to TRBJ2-3; unclear D gene. In germline, CDR1 is SEHNR, CDR2 FQNEAQ (reference sequence). V lost 5 bases and J lost 1, with 10 bases in between. CDR3 size: 14 residues.

This rearrangement joins TRBV2 to TRBJ2-6; D gene unclear. This CDR3 has 15 residues. CDR1 and CDR2 (germline): SNHLY, FYNNEI. Trimming removed 7 bases at V and 0 bases at J, with 10 bases between. CDR3 protein: CASTYRRSGANVLTF. The DNA of the CDR3 is TGTGCCAGCACCTACCGCCGCTCTGGGGCCAACGTCCTGACTTTC. Based on the CDR3 plus reference TRBV2 and TRBJ2-6, the full variable domain is EPEVTQTPSHQVTQMGQEVILRCVPISNHLYFYWYRQILGQKVEFLVSFYNNEISEKSEIFDDQFSVERPDGSNFTLKIRSTKLEDSAMYFCASTYRRSGANVLTFGAGSRLTVL.

As concerns this clone: Other DNA sequences in this sample translate to the same CDR3. The chain has TRBV29-1 and TRBJ2-1; 7 bases match TRBD1. Germline loops: CDR1 SQVTM, CDR2 ANQGSEA. V lost 1 base to trimming and J lost 0 bases; unmatched junction nucleotides: 3. CDR3 length: 15 residues. The CDR3 DNA reads as TGCAGCGTTGAAGTGTGGGACAGCTCCTACAATGAGCAGTTCTTC. This sequence encodes CSVEVWDSSYNEQFF.

The table lists this clone with a few counts. This same CDR3 is encoded by further DNA sequences in the sample. This sequence joins TRBV30 and TRBJ1-4; D not certain. Germline values: CDR1 GTSNPN, CDR2 SVGIG (reference sequence). There are 11 residues in the CDR3. The germline V and J ends were trimmed by 0 bases and 7 bases, with 3 bases remaining between them. In DNA, the CDR3 is TGTGCCTGGAGTGTTGGTGAAAAACTGTTTTTT. Translating gives CAWSVGEKLFF.

The chain links TRBV4-2 to TRBJ2-1, with TRBD1 matching over 11 bases. The CDR3 has 18 amino acids. CDR1 LGHNA and CDR2 YNFKEQ come from the germline V gene. V lost 3 bases to trimming and J lost 7 bases; unmatched junction nucleotides: 14. CDR3 sequence (DNA): TGTGCCAGCAGCCACCTAACGAATTGGGGACAGGGGGTTAATGAGCAGTTCTTC. It codes for CASSHLTNWGQGVNEQFF.

The V gene is TRBV2, the J gene TRBJ2-7; no firm D call. Germline CDR1 and CDR2: SNHLY and FYNNEI. V lost 10 bases and J lost 3, with 16 bases in between. The CDR3 is made up of 13 amino acids. The CDR3 coding sequence is TGTGCCACAGTAATGGGCGGTTACTACGAGCAGTACTTC. It yields the protein CATVMGGYYEQYF.

This clone occurred a few times. The chain uses TRBV27 and TRBJ2-3; a weak D match, TRBD1 (5 bases). CDR1 is MNHEY, CDR2 SMNVEV, per germline (reference sequence). V was pared by 1 base and J by 5 bases, with 7 bases between. CDR3 length: 13 residues. CDR3 in amino acids: CASSLWGGDTQYF. The CDR3 DNA reads as TGTGCCAGCAGTTTATGGGGCGGAGATACGCAGTATTTT.

This clone was detected once. This chain links TRBV13 with TRBJ2-7; D is perhaps TRBD2 (5 bases). CDR3 size: 14 residues. Looked up from germline, CDR1 is PRHDT and CDR2 is FYEKMQ (reference sequence). The V end lost 4 bases, the J end lost 4 bases, and 14 bases lay between the germline ends. CDR3 region: CASSSGLHSYEQYF. For the CDR3, the DNA is TGTGCCAGCAGCTCCGGACTCCATTCGTACGAGCAGTACTTC.

This chain uses TRBV7-8 with TRBJ2-3; a weak D match, TRBD2 (5 bases). The V and J ends lost 5 bases and 4 bases respectively, with 13 bases between them. The CDR3 is made up of 14 amino acids. Germline V gene lookup returns CDR1 SGHVS and CDR2 FQNEAQ. CDR3 nucleotide sequence: TGTGCCAGCAGCACCCCCCGGGGAGCAGATACGCAGTATTTT. This translates into CASSTPRGADTQYF.

The chain carries TRBV6-4 and TRBJ1-5; tentatively, D is TRBD1 (6 bases). Per the germline V gene, CDR1 is MRHNA and CDR2 is SNTAGT. This CDR3 comprises 14 residues. Trimming shortened V by 5 bases and J by 1 base, and 9 bases separated the two germline ends. The CDR3 sequence is CASSTDSSNQPQHF. CDR3 nucleotides: TGTGCCAGCAGTACGGACAGCAGCAATCAGCCCCAGCATTTT.

This chain connects TRBV23-1 to TRBJ1-1, with D possibly matching TRBD1 (6 bases). TRBV23-1 is classed as an ORF, of uncertain function. Between the trimmed V and J ends, which lost 4 bases and 7 bases, there was a span of 13 bases. The CDR3 runs to 13 residues. CDR3 sequence (DNA): TGCGCCAGCAGTCCCCCGGGGGGCCTTGAAGCTTTCTTT. This encodes CASSPPGGLEAFF.

V usage is TRBV29-1 and J usage is TRBJ1-2; no clear D. Germline CDR1 and CDR2: SQVTM and ANQGSEA. Trimming removed 1 base at V and 6 bases at J, with 9 bases between. The CDR3 length is 12 residues. CDR3 sequence: CSVEAGSNGYTF. The DNA for the CDR3 is TGCAGCGTTGAAGCGGGAAGTAATGGCTACACCTTC.

This clone came up a few times. V usage is TRBV27 and J usage is TRBJ1-2; 8 positions match TRBD1. J was trimmed by 2 bases and V by 10 bases; bases with no gene match: 6. Germline V CDR1 and CDR2: MNHEY, SMNVEV (reference sequence). This CDR3 has 13 residues. The CDR3 sequence is CATRTGLNYGYTF. As DNA, the CDR3 is TGTGCCACCCGGACAGGGTTAAACTATGGCTACACCTTC.

The chain has TRBV27 and TRBJ1-5; the D is unclear. V was shortened by 3 bases and J by 6 bases, with 6 bases between the two germline ends. The CDR3 spans 12 residues. Germline loops: CDR1 MNHEY, CDR2 SMNVEV (reference sequence). The CDR3 sequence: CASSFTGQPQHF. In DNA, the CDR3 is TGTGCCAGCAGTTTTACTGGTCAGCCCCAGCATTTT.

The chain combines TRBV25-1 with TRBJ1-1; D might be TRBD1 (6 bases). The CDR3 runs 17 residues. Germline CDR1 reads MGHDK; CDR2 reads SYGVNS. V was pared by 2 bases and J by 3 bases, with 19 bases between. CDR3: CASSETRGKGFDTEAFF. The CDR3 bases are TGTGCCAGCAGTGAAACGAGGGGGAAGGGGTTTGACACTGAAGCTTTCTTT. Filled out from reference TRBV25-1 and TRBJ1-1, the complete variable domain reads EADIYQTPRYLVIGTGKKITLECSQTMGHDKMYWYQQDPGMELHLIHYSYGVNSTEKGDLSSESTVSRIRTEHFPLTLESARPSHTSQYLCASSETRGKGFDTEAFFGQGTRLTVV.

In this sample, this clone turned up a few times. This chain links TRBV29-1 with TRBJ1-1, with 8 positions matching TRBD1. Losses at the gene ends were 4 bases for V and 0 bases for J; bases not matched to a gene: 1. The germline V gene has CDR1 SQVTM and CDR2 ANQGSEA. The CDR3 has 13 residues. As DNA, the CDR3 is TGCAGCGTTGGACAGGGGTTGAACACTGAAGCTTTCTTT. As protein: CSVGQGLNTEAFF.

The genes are TRBV2 and TRBJ1-3; D possibly corresponds to TRBD1 (5 bases). Germline V gene data show CDR1 as SNHLY and CDR2 as FYNNEI. The CDR3 spans 16 residues. V was cut by 6 bases and J by 7 bases, with 22 bases left in between. CDR3 bases: TGTGCCAGCAGCCCACAACCGACAGTTACGGGGAACACCATATATTTT. This gives the protein CASSPQPTVTGNTIYF.

This rearrangement joins TRBV27 to TRBJ2-7; the D gene is possibly TRBD1 (6 bases). Germline V gene data show CDR1 as MNHEY and CDR2 as SMNVEV (reference sequence). The CDR3 is 12 amino acids. V shed 5 bases and J shed 5 bases, with 10 bases lying between them. The CDR3 DNA follows: TGTGCCAGCAGTGCAAACAGGGACGAGCAGTACTTC. Protein sequence: CASSANRDEQYF.

The chain combines TRBV29-1 with TRBJ1-2; 7 nucleotides align to TRBD1. Germline CDR1 SQVTM, CDR2 ANQGSEA. The CDR3 extends over 16 amino acids. J lost 2 bases, V lost 1 base, and 10 bases had no gene match. The CDR3 region has the DNA TGCAGCGTTGAAGGTACCCGCAGGGGGAGGAACTATGGCTACACCTTC. Translated: CSVEGTRRGRNYGYTF. Full variable domain (outside the CDR3, taken from reference TRBV29-1 and TRBJ1-2): SAVISQKPSRDICQRGTSLTIQCQVDSQVTMMFWYRQQPGQSLTLIATANQGSEATYESGFVIDKFPISRPNLTFSTLTVSNMSPEDSSIYLCSVEGTRRGRNYGYTFGSGTRLTVV.

The chain carries TRBV30 and TRBJ1-1; D unresolved. This CDR3 is 14 amino acids long. Trimming stripped 0 bases from V and 2 bases from J, with 10 bases between. Germline V lookup: CDR1 GTSNPN, CDR2 SVGIG (reference sequence). The CDR3 sequence: CAWSVRQLNTEAFF. Written as DNA, the CDR3 is TGTGCCTGGAGTGTCCGTCAGCTTAACACTGAAGCTTTCTTT.

The chain is built from TRBV30 and TRBJ2-7; tentatively, D is TRBD1 (5 bases). This CDR3 region has 11 residues. Germline loops: CDR1 GTSNPN, CDR2 SVGIG (reference sequence). Trimming shortened V by 3 bases and J by 3 bases, and 6 bases separated the two germline ends. The CDR3 DNA is TGTGCCTGGAGAGGGGTCTACGAGCAGTACTTC. It translates to CAWRGVYEQYF.

This clone was observed a few times. The chain is built from TRBV5-6 and TRBJ2-1, with 10 nucleotides matching TRBD1. Trimming removed 2 bases from V and 5 bases from J; junction bases left unmatched: 1. The CDR3 is 14 amino acids. From germline, CDR1 is SGHDT and CDR2 YYEEEE. The DNA for the CDR3 is TGTGCCAGCAGCTTTGGACAGGGGGACAATGAGCAGTTCTTC. It is translated as CASSFGQGDNEQFF. Looking up the rest from reference TRBV5-6 and TRBJ2-1 gives the full variable domain: DAGVTQSPTHLIKTRGQQVTLRCSPKSGHDTVSWYQQALGQGPQFIFQYYEEEERQRGNFPDRFSGHQFPNYSSELNVNALLLGDSALYLCASSFGQGDNEQFFGPGTRLTVL.